This entry concerns a single TCR beta chain. Germline V gene lookup returns CDR1 LGHDT and CDR2 YNNKEL (reference sequence). V was shortened by 4 bases and J by 13 bases, with 17 bases between the two germline ends. CDR3 length: 14 residues. This sample was included in a study of T cells in tumors after PD-1 blockade. Data came from immunoSEQ multiplex PCR; TCRdb stores just in-frame clones and leaves some out. The sample includes some 25,000 clones, roughly four fifths seen only once; the top ten take approximately 12%. The chain joins TRBV3-1 (or the pseudogene TRBV3-2) to TRBJ1-6; D gene uncertain. The specimen was PBMCs, collected after anti-PD-1 treatment. This TCR came from a human donor with basal cell carcinoma. The CDR3 DNA follows: TGTGCCAGCAGCCCCCGGAGGATGCCGTCCCCCCTCCACTTT. Protein sequence: CASSPRRMPSPLHF.